The 11 T cell receptor beta chains given below trace back to one sample, sequenced in a study of T cells in women clearing cervical HPV infection. Using immunoSEQ multiplex PCR, the repertoire was profiled, and TCRdb retains in-frame clones only, with some absent. In all, the sample yields about 30,000 clones. Sequencing was carried out using blood buffy coat. The receptors were sampled from a woman aged 18 to 75 with a cervical HPV16 infection that either progressed to CIN3+ or cleared (not recorded which).

Points on this clone: The read comes to an end 3 residues before the CDR3 does, leaving the germline J gene to fill in the end. The rearrangement links TRBV19 to TRBJ2-2; a weak D match, TRBD1 (6 bases). The germline V and J ends were trimmed by 1 base and 3 bases, with 21 bases remaining between them. This CDR3 is 19 amino acids long. Germline assignment: CDR1 LNHDA and CDR2 SQIVND (reference sequence). The CDR3 spells CASSIGRQVVGRDTGELFF. Incomplete CDR3 DNA: TGTGCCAGTAGTATAGGACGACAGGTGGTCGGCCGAGACACCGGGGAG.

On this clone: The CDR3 end falls 3 residues outside the read, so it is completed with the germline J gene. This chain uses TRBV7-2 with TRBJ2-3; no reliable D call. This CDR3 comprises 14 residues. V was shortened by 3 bases and J by 0 bases, with 7 bases between the two germline ends. CDR1 is SGHTA and CDR2 is FQGNSA in the germline V gene. The CDR3 reads CASSFTVSTDTQYF. CDR3 DNA, as far as it was read: TGTGCCAGCAGCTTTACAGTAAGCACAGATACG.

A remark on this clone: With the read ending 3 residues before the CDR3 end, the germline J gene is used to fill in that end. The rearrangement uses TRBV20-1 and TRBJ2-1, with D possibly matching TRBD1 (5 bases). Germline lookup yields CDR1 DFQATT and CDR2 SNEGSKA (reference sequence). Trimming removed 2 bases at V and 9 bases at J, with 17 bases between. This CDR3 is 14 amino acids long. The CDR3 is CSARIPSEGVEQFF. CDR3 DNA, as far as it was read: TGCAGTGCTAGAATCCCGTCTGAAGGGGTTGAG.

Regarding this clone: The missing CDR3 end, 3 residues past where the read stops, is filled in from the germline J gene. The gene calls are TRBV12-3 or TRBV12-4 and TRBJ2-1; tentatively, D is TRBD2 (5 bases). The V and J ends lost 2 bases and 0 bases respectively, with 8 bases between them. This CDR3 contains 15 residues. The chain's CDR3 is CASSLTRISYNEQFF. Partial CDR3 DNA: TGTGCCAGCAGTTTAACTAGAATCTCCTACAATGAG.

On this clone itself: The CDR3 end lies 3 residues beyond the end of the read and is filled in from the germline J gene. The chain carries TRBV19 and TRBJ2-1; 10 bases line up with TRBD1. Germline lookup yields CDR1 LNHDA and CDR2 SQIVND (reference sequence). The V segment lost 3 bases and the J segment 8 bases; nucleotides outside the gene matches: 10. This CDR3 comprises 16 residues. The CDR3 spells CASSMGGDRGNYEQFF. The CDR3 bases that were read are TGTGCCAGTAGTATGGGGGGGGACAGGGGAAATTATGAG.

In the case of this clone: With the read ending 3 residues before the CDR3 end, the germline J gene is used to fill in that end. The V call is TRBV5-1, the J call TRBJ2-1, with 12 bases identical to TRBD2. V shed 4 bases, J shed 4 bases, and the junction held 6 bases outside the gene matches. Germline V gives CDR1 SGHRS, CDR2 YFSETQ. The CDR3 length is 16 residues. CDR3 DNA (partial): TGCGCCAGCAGCCAAACGGGACTAGCGGGTTACAATGAG. The encoded protein is CASSQTGLAGYNE. From start to end, the CDR3 is CASSQTGLAGYNEQFF.

With regard to this clone: The read terminates 3 residues ahead of where the CDR3 ends, so the germline J gene completes it. This chain joins TRBV20-1 and TRBJ2-1; 12 bases are a match to TRBD2. CDR1 is DFQATT and CDR2 is SNEGSKA in the germline V gene (reference sequence). J lost 8 bases, V lost 6 bases, and 5 bases had no gene match. The CDR3 extends over 13 amino acids. The CDR3 DNA, read in part, is TGCAGTGCGACTAGCGGGAGCATCGATGAG. Translated: CSATSGSIDE. In full, the CDR3 reads CSATSGSIDEQFF.

Comments on this clone: Coverage ceases 3 residues before the CDR3 finishes, and the germline J gene fills in the end. The chain recombines TRBV13 with TRBJ2-7; the D is unclear. Germline CDR1 is PRHDT and CDR2 is FYEKMQ (reference sequence). The CDR3 length is 13 residues. The ends were cut back, 2 bases at V and 3 bases at J, with 8 bases in the middle. The CDR3 bases that were read are TGTGCCAGCAGCTTATACGGGTACTACGAG. Protein sequence: CASSLYGYYE. The full-length CDR3 reads as CASSLYGYYEQYF.

In regard to this clone: The read is 3 residues too short to cover the CDR3 end, so that end is filled in from the germline J gene. This sequence joins TRBV7-3 and TRBJ2-2; D is perhaps TRBD2 (6 bases). CDR3 size: 15 residues. Germline V lookup: CDR1 SGHTA, CDR2 FQGTGA. The CDR3 here is CASSLTFGGNSPLFF. The part of the CDR3 DNA that was read is TGTGCCAGCAGCTTAACGTTTGGGGGGAATTCACCG.

Notes on this clone: The CDR3 is cut off 3 residues early in the read; its end comes from the germline J gene. V usage is TRBV5-1 and J usage is TRBJ2-2; tentatively, D is TRBD1 (6 bases). V was trimmed by 4 bases and J by 6 bases, leaving 10 bases between them. The CDR3 is made up of 13 amino acids. Germline V gives CDR1 SGHRS, CDR2 YFSETQ. CDR3 protein: CASSMTGPGELFF. The DNA read from the CDR3 is TGCGCCAGCAGCATGACAGGCCCCGGGGAG.

About this clone itself: The read comes to an end 3 residues before the CDR3 does, leaving the germline J gene to fill in the end. The gene calls are TRBV5-1 and TRBJ2-1; TRBD2 agrees at 7 bases. Germline CDR1 reads SGHRS; CDR2 reads YFSETQ. V dropped 0 bases and J dropped 4; count of bases not matched to a gene: 10. The CDR3 spans 17 residues. The CDR3 is CASSLAGRELGYNEQFF. The sequenced part of the CDR3 DNA is TGCGCCAGCAGCTTGGCCGGGCGGGAGCTGGGTTACAATGAG. Drawing the rest from reference TRBV5-1 and TRBJ2-1, the complete variable domain is KAGVTQTPRYLIKTRGQQVTLSCSPISGHRSVSWYQQTPGQGLQFLFEYFSETQRNKGNFPGRFSGRQFSNSRSEMNVSTLELGDSALYLCASSLAGRELGYNEQFFGPGTRLTVL.